These 18 T cell receptor beta chains were sequenced from one sample in a study of blood T cell repertoires in COVID-19. The data were produced by immunoSEQ multiplex PCR, yet TCRdb's version contains in-frame clones alone and is incomplete. The table includes 15,000 to 20,000 clones, 85% detected once. The sample taken for sequencing was peripheral blood. These receptors were collected from an elderly man with acute or convalescent COVID-19.

The chain is built from TRBV7-2 and TRBJ2-5, with TRBD2 matching over 7 bases. Germline assignment: CDR1 SGHTA and CDR2 FQGNSA. The CDR3 has 14 residues. The ends lost 4 bases at V and 2 bases at J; junction bases unmatched: 4. The CDR3 DNA is TGTGCCAGCAGCTACGATAGCGGGCAAGAGACCCAGTACTTC. Translation gives CASSYDSGQETQYF.

The CDR3 DNA follows: TGTGCCAGCAGCTTAATCACTAGCACAGATACGCAGTATTTT. Amino acid sequence: CASSLITSTDTQYF. The rearrangement links TRBV7-2 to TRBJ2-3; D gene ambiguous. The CDR3 extends over 14 amino acids. V lost 2 bases, J lost 0 bases, and 6 bases lay in between. CDR1 and CDR2 (germline): SGHTA, FQGNSA.

This sequence joins TRBV7-8 and TRBJ2-7; TRBD2 matches at 8 bases. V was clipped by 0 bases and J by 0 bases; unmatched bases: 10. The CDR3 totals 18 residues. Germline CDR1 and CDR2: SGHVS and FQNEAQ. CDR3 loop: CASSLASGGYESSYEQYF. CDR3 bases: TGTGCCAGCAGCTTAGCCAGCGGGGGCTACGAGAGCTCCTACGAGCAGTACTTC.

The rearrangement uses TRBV28 and TRBJ2-1; weak D call: TRBD2 (6 bases). The length of the CDR3 is 15 residues. The germline gives CDR1 MDHEN, CDR2 SYDVKM. Trimming cost V 4 bases and J 9 bases, with 19 bases left between them. The CDR3 loop is CASSSSVRPRGEQFF. The CDR3 coding sequence is TGTGCCAGCAGTTCTAGCGTTCGACCCCGGGGTGAGCAGTTCTTC.

The chain combines TRBV7-6 with TRBJ1-3, with D uncertain. This CDR3 has 15 amino acids. The V end lost 4 bases, the J end lost 0 bases, and 10 bases lay between the germline ends. Germline V gene data show CDR1 as SGHVS and CDR2 as FNYEAQ. The DNA of the CDR3 is TGTGCCAGCAGCTCTCAGGCATACTCTGGAAACACCATATATTTT. It specifies CASSSQAYSGNTIYF.

J is TRBJ1-5 and V is TRBV27; the D gene is possibly TRBD1 (5 bases). CDR1 is MNHEY, CDR2 SMNVEV, per germline (reference sequence). V was trimmed by 2 bases and J by 2 bases, leaving 10 bases between them. This CDR3 spans 15 amino acids. In DNA form, the CDR3 reads TGTGCCAGCAGTTTAAATGGGGCGGGCAATCAGCCCCAGCATTTT. Translation: CASSLNGAGNQPQHF.

The V gene is TRBV7-2, the J gene TRBJ1-2; D perhaps matches TRBD1 (5 bases). In germline, CDR1 is SGHTA, CDR2 FQGNSA. CDR3 size: 14 residues. V lost 1 base and J 4 bases, leaving 10 bases between the germline ends. The CDR3 nucleotides read TGTGCCAGCAGCTTAGGACAGAGTCTCTATGGCTACACCTTC. It yields the protein CASSLGQSLYGYTF.

The V call is TRBV5-1, the J call TRBJ2-7; TRBD2 is a possible D gene (6 bases). CDR1 SGHRS and CDR2 YFSETQ come from the germline V gene. The V end lost 0 bases, the J end lost 1 base, and 11 bases lay between the germline ends. The CDR3 contains 15 residues. In DNA, the CDR3 is TGCGCCAGCAGCTTGGCCCCCGGGGGATCCTACGAGCAGTACTTC. Its translation: CASSLAPGGSYEQYF. The entire variable domain, with the rest obtained from reference TRBV5-1 and TRBJ2-7, is as follows: KAGVTQTPRYLIKTRGQQVTLSCSPISGHRSVSWYQQTPGQGLQFLFEYFSETQRNKGNFPGRFSGRQFSNSRSEMNVSTLELGDSALYLCASSLAPGGSYEQYFGPGTRLTVT.

This sequence joins TRBV4-1 and TRBJ1-2; TRBD1 matches 9 bases. CDR3 length: 17 residues. Germline CDR1 reads MGHRA; CDR2 reads YSYEKL. Losses at the gene ends were 4 bases for V and 5 bases for J; bases not matched to a gene: 14. The CDR3: CASSPQNTQGAVYGYTF. CDR3 coding DNA: TGCGCCAGCAGCCCCCAAAATACACAGGGGGCAGTTTATGGCTACACCTTC.

V gene TRBV27 combines with J gene TRBJ2-1, with TRBD1 matching 11 bases. The CDR3 consists of 12 residues. J was trimmed by 15 bases and V by 7 bases; bases with no gene match: 8. In germline, CDR1 is MNHEY, CDR2 SMNVEV (reference sequence). The CDR3 loop is CASNPDRGPRFF. The DNA for the CDR3 is TGTGCCAGCAACCCGGACAGGGGGCCAAGGTTCTTC.

This chain links TRBV27 with TRBJ2-7; 9 bases are a match to TRBD1. Germline CDR1 and CDR2: MNHEY and SMNVEV (reference sequence). The ends lost 7 bases at V and 7 bases at J; junction bases unmatched: 8. This CDR3 is built from 13 residues. The CDR3 coding sequence is TGTGCCAGCATGGGACAGGGTGGAATTGAGCAGTACTTC. It specifies CASMGQGGIEQYF.

The chain has TRBV5-1 and TRBJ1-4; TRBD1 matches 12 bases. The CDR3 contains 16 residues. The germline V gene has CDR1 SGHRS and CDR2 YFSETQ. Trimming took 5 bases from V and 4 from J; bases not matched to a gene: 6. DNA for the CDR3: TGCGCCAGCAGATCCGGGACAGGGGGCGTTAATGAAAAACTGTTTTTT. It yields the protein CASRSGTGGVNEKLFF.

The rearrangement joins TRBV18 to TRBJ1-2; weak D call: TRBD1 (6 bases). V was cut by 2 bases and J by 2 bases, with 12 bases left in between. From germline, CDR1 is KGHSH and CDR2 LQKENI. The CDR3 is 15 amino acids. In nucleotides, the CDR3 is TGTGCCAGCTCACCATCTTTGGGGGCAAACTATGGCTACACCTTC. Translating it yields CASSPSLGANYGYTF.

The chain employs TRBV6-1 and TRBJ1-5; D uncertain. The ends were cut back, 5 bases at V and 3 bases at J, with 11 bases in the middle. The germline V gene encodes CDR1 MNHNS and CDR2 SASEGT. CDR3 length: 14 residues. DNA of the CDR3: TGTGCCAGCAGTAGGACTCTCTTCAATCAGCCCCAGCATTTT. Its translation is CASSRTLFNQPQHF.

The chain links TRBV2 to TRBJ2-1; tentative D call: TRBD2 (6 bases). CDR3 size: 14 residues. Trimming left V 5 bases short and J 4 bases short, with 12 bases between. Germline CDR1 reads SNHLY; CDR2 reads FYNNEI. The CDR3 spells CASSPTRGYNEQFF. The CDR3 nucleotides are TGTGCCAGCAGTCCCACGCGGGGATACAATGAGCAGTTCTTC.

The rearrangement joins TRBV2 to TRBJ2-2, with D perhaps matching TRBD2 (6 bases). Trimming stripped 5 bases from V and 0 bases from J, with 13 bases between. This CDR3 spans 16 amino acids. Per germline, CDR1 SNHLY and CDR2 FYNNEI. The CDR3 bases are TGTGCCAGCAGTATTGAAGTAGCGGCGAACACCGGGGAGCTGTTTTTT. Its protein product is CASSIEVAANTGELFF.

CDR3 nucleotides: TGTGCCAGCAGCCCGACTCGTGCGGGCTACGAGCAGTACTTC. Residues: CASSPTRAGYEQYF. V and J are TRBV3-1 (or the pseudogene TRBV3-2) and TRBJ2-7; D perhaps matches TRBD2 (5 bases). The CDR3 runs 14 residues. V dropped 4 bases and J dropped 3 bases, with 13 bases sitting between them. Germline CDR1 reads LGHDT; CDR2 reads YNNKEL (reference sequence).

The chain links TRBV10-3 to TRBJ2-1, with TRBD1 matching over 8 bases. J was trimmed by 6 bases and V by 2 bases; bases with no gene match: 6. The CDR3 sequence is 15 residues long. Germline CDR1 is ENHRY and CDR2 is SYGVKD. The CDR3 region is CAISEDRGLFNEQFF. The CDR3 DNA follows: TGTGCCATCAGTGAGGACAGGGGCCTTTTCAATGAGCAGTTCTTC.